The T cell receptor beta chain described here comes from a study of blood T cell repertoires in COVID-19. Turning to the study itself: T cells, B-cell-depleted T cells, or PBMCs provided the cDNA or gDNA that served as material.

The CDR3 is made up of 14 amino acids. From germline, CDR1 is SQVTM and CDR2 ANQGSEA. The table came from immunoSEQ multiplex PCR; TCRdb's copy has only in-frame clones and leaves some out. The table records fewer than 65,000 clones, 75% to 80% of them present only once. There are a few counts of this clone. The clonotype was recovered from a human donor in a cohort sampled during active COVID-19. The source material was peripheral blood. The chain uses TRBV29-1 and TRBJ1-1, with 9 bases aligning to TRBD1. This chain's CDR3 is CRGQGANLNTEAFF. Here the CDR3 DNA reads TGCAGGGGACAGGGAGCTAACCTTAACACTGAAGCTTTCTTT.